This TCR beta chain was retrieved from a study of T-cell reconstitution after alpha-beta-depleted transplantation in children. General study points: Alpha-beta T cells present about two months after transplant were reported to originate from several hundred expanded graft clones. Some patients showed high day-60 TCRbeta diversity, which derived from surviving recipient T cells and thymic progenitors. Newly made T cells mostly supplied T-cell counts and diversity one year after transplant.

From germline, CDR1 is SGHRS and CDR2 YFSETQ. The V gene end was trimmed by 2 bases and the J gene end by 2 bases; junction bases not matched to a gene: 5. This CDR3 is 15 amino acids long. A library of TCRbeta sequences, prepared with unique molecular identifiers, was generated. TCRdb itself ran the PCR reads through MiXCR, one entry per CDR3 protein. In the table there are 480,000 or so distinct CDR3 sequences, about 10% of which are singletons. This clonotype showed up many times. As yet, its antigen is unknown. The sequencing here drew on PBMCs, taken before TCRalphabeta/CD19-depleted stem cell transplant. The receptor was derived from a child aged 2-15 years with inherited bone marrow failure, due to receive a stem cell transplant. The chain links TRBV5-1 to TRBJ2-3; TRBD2 agrees at 7 bases. The CDR3 loop is CASSFGAGNTDTQYF. CDR3 nucleotide sequence: TGCGCCAGCAGCTTTGGAGCGGGGAACACAGATACGCAGTATTTT.